The clone carrying this TCR beta chain was counted ten times or more. Its specificity is not known. The V end was cut by 1 base, the J end by 5 bases, with 15 bases between. The CDR3 is 15 amino acids. Germline CDR1 reads SQVTM; CDR2 reads ANQGSEA. This sample was included in a study of CD8 T cells in ankylosing spondylitis. Study outcomes and limitations: A subset of motif variants has previously been described in the synovial fluid and blood of reactive arthritis. Matched ankylosing spondylitis synovial fluid reportedly showed significant enrichment of disease-linked clones. Within ankylosing spondylitis blood, a TCR beta motif made up of several highly homologous variants appeared to be characteristic.

Making the TCR beta libraries involved quantitative 5'-RACE with molecular barcodes. Each CDR3 protein gets one entry after TCRdb re-called the 5' RACE reads with MiXCR. The sample contains about 100,000 distinct CDR3 sequences, about 9% of which appear only once. The sequenced material came from blood, either unsorted or a sorted T cell fraction (not recorded which). J is TRBJ2-1 and V is TRBV29-1; tentative D call: TRBD1 (6 bases). The sequence was collected from a male donor with ankylosing spondylitis or in good health (not recorded which). CDR3 residues: CSVEGRTAGDNEQFF. CDR3 DNA sequence: TGCAGCGTTGAAGGCCGGACAGCTGGAGACAATGAGCAGTTCTTC.